This TCR beta chain comes out of a study of immune evolution from preneoplasia to lung adenocarcinoma. V shed 3 bases and J 6 bases; nucleotides not matched to a gene: 5. The length of the CDR3 is 15 residues. The germline CDR1 and CDR2 sequences are ENHRY and SYGVKD. Some clones are missing from TCRdb's copy, which holds only in-frame ones; the method was immunoSEQ multiplex PCR. The sample holds about 7,500 clones; about 85% are singletons and the top ten take roughly 2.7%. The chain uses TRBV10-3 and TRBJ2-1; 10 positions match TRBD1. This clonotype was obtained from a person older than 75 with lung adenocarcinoma. Input material: FFPE minimally invasive lung adenocarcinoma tissue. As DNA, the CDR3 is TGTGCCATCAGTGAAGGGACAGGGGACAGCAATGAGCAGTTCTTC. Translating it yields CAISEGTGDSNEQFF.